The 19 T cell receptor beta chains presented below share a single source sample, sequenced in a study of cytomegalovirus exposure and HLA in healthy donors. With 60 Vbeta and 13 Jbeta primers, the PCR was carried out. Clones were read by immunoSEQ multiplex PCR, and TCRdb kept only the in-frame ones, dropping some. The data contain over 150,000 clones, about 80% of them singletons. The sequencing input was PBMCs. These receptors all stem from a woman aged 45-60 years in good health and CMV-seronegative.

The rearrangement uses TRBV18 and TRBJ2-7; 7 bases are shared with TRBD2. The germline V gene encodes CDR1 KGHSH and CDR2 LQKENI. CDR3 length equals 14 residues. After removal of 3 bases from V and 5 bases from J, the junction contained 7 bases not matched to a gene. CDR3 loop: CASSPSGGRNEQYF. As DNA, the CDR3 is TGTGCCAGCTCACCTTCGGGGGGAAGGAACGAGCAGTACTTC.

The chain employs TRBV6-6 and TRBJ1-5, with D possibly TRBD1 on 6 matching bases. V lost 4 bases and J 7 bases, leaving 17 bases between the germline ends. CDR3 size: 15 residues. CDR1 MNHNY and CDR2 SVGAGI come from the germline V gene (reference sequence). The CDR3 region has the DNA TGTGCCAGCAGTTGGGACACCGGACGGTTCCAGCCCCAGCATTTT. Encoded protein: CASSWDTGRFQPQHF.

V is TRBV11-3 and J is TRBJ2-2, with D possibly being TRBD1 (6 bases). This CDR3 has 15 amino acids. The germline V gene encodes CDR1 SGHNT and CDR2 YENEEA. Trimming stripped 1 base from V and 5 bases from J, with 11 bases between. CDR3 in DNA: TGTGCCAGCAGCTTAGCTATCCAGGGGACCGGGGAGCTGTTTTTT. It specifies CASSLAIQGTGELFF. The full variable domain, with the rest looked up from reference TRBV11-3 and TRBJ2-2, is EAGVVQSPRYKIIEKKQPVAFWCNPISGHNTLYWYLQNLGQGPELLIRYENEEAVDDSQLPKDRFSAERLKGVDSTLKIQPAELGDSAVYLCASSLAIQGTGELFFGEGSRLTVL.

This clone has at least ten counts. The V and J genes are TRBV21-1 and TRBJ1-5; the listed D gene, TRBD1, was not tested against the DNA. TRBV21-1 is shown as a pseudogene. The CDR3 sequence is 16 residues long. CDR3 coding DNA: TGTGCCAGCAGCAACTTGCAGACAGGGGGCAATCAGCCCCAGCATTTT. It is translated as CASSNLQTGGNQPQHF.

CDR3 in DNA: TGTGCCAGCAGTGAACCAGACAGGGGAGATACGCAGTATTTT. Translation: CASSEPDRGDTQYF. This chain links TRBV6-1 with TRBJ2-3, with TRBD1 matching over 8 bases. The J segment lost 5 bases and the V segment lost 2 bases, leaving 3 bases of the junction unmatched. Germline V gene data show CDR1 as MNHNS and CDR2 as SASEGT. The CDR3 consists of 14 residues.

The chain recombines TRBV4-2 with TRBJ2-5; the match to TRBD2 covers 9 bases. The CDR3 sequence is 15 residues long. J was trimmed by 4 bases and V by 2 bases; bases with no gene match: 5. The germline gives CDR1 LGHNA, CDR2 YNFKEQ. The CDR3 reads CASSQTRGGGETQYF. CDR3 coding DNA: TGTGCCAGCAGCCAAACTCGCGGGGGGGGAGAGACCCAGTACTTC.

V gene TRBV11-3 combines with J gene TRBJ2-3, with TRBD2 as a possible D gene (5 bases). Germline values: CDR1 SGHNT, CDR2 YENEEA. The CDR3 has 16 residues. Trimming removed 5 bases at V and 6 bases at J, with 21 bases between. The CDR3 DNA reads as TGTGCCAGCAGCGCGTCGGGATCAAGTTTAGGCGATACGCAGTATTTT. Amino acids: CASSASGSSLGDTQYF.

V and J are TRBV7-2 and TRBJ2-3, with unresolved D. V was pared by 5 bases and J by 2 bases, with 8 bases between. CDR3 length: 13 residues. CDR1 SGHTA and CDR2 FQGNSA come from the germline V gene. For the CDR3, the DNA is TGTGCCAGCAGCCCAGGATACACAGATACGCAGTATTTT. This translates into CASSPGYTDTQYF. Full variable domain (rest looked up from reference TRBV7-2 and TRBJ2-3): GAGVSQSPSNKVTEKGKDVELRCDPISGHTALYWYRQSLGQGLEFLIYFQGNSAPDKSGLPSDRFSAERTGGSVSTLTIQRTQQEDSAVYLCASSPGYTDTQYFGPGTRLTVL.

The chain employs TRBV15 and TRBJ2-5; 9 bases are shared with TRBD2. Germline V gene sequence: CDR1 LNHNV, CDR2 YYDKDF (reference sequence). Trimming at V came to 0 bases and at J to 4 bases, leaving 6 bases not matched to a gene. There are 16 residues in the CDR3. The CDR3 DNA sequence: TGTGCCACCAGCAGAGATCTGCGGGAGGGGCGAGAGACCCAGTACTTC. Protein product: CATSRDLREGRETQYF.

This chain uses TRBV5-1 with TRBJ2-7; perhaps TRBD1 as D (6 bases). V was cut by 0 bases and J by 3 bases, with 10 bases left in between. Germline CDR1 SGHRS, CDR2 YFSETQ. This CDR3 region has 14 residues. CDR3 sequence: CASSLVTGNYEQYF. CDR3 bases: TGCGCCAGCAGCTTGGTAACAGGGAACTACGAGCAGTACTTC.

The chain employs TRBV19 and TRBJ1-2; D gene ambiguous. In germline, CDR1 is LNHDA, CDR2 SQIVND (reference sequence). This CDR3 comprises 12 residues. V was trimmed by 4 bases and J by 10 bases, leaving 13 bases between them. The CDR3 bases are TGTGCCAGTAGTACCGATGGGCAAGCCTACACCTTC. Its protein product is CASSTDGQAYTF. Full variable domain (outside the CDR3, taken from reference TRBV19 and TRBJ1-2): DGGITQSPKYLFRKEGQNVTLSCEQNLNHDAMYWYRQDPGQGLRLIYYSQIVNDFQKGDIAEGYSVSREKKESFPLTVTSAQKNPTAFYLCASSTDGQAYTFGSGTRLTVV.

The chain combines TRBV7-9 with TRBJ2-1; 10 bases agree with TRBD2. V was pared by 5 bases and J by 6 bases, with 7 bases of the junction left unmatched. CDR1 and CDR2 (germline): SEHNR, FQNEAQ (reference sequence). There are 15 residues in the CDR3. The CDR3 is CASSLLAGRSNEQFF. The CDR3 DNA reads TGTGCCAGCAGCCTACTAGCGGGAAGGAGCAATGAGCAGTTCTTC.

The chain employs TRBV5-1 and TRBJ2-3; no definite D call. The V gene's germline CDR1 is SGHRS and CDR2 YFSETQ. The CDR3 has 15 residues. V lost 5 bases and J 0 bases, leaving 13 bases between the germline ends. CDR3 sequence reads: CASRRLPSSTDTQYF. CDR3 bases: TGCGCCAGCAGGAGGTTGCCATCTAGCACAGATACGCAGTATTTT.

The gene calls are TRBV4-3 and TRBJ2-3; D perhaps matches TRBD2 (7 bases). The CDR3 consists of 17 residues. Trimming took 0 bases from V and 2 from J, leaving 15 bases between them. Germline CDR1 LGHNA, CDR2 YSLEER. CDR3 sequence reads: CASSQDGAGAPTDTQYF. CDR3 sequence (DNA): TGCGCCAGCAGCCAAGACGGCGCGGGGGCCCCCACAGATACGCAGTATTTT.

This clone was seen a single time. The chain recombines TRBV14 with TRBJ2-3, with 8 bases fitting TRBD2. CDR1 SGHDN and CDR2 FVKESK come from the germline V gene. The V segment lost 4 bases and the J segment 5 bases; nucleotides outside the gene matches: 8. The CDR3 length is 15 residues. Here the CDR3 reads CASSLGAGGRDTQYF. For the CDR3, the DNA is TGTGCCAGCAGCCTCGGGGCGGGAGGCCGAGATACGCAGTATTTT.

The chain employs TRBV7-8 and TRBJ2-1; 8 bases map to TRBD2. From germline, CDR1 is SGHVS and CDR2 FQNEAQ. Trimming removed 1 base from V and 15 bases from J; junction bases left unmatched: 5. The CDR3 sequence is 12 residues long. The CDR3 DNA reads TGTGCCAGCAGCTTAGGGACTAGCCGAACGTTCTTC. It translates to CASSLGTSRTFF.

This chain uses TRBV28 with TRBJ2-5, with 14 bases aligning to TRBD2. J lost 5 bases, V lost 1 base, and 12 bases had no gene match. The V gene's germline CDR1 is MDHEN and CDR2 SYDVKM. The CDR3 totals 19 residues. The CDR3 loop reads CASSLSLGLAGELSETQYF. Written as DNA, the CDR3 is TGTGCCAGCAGTTTATCTTTGGGACTAGCGGGGGAACTCTCCGAGACCCAGTACTTC.

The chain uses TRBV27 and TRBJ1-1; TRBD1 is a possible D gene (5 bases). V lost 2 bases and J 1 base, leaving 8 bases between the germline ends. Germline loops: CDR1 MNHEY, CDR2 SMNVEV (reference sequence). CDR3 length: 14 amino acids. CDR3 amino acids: CASSLVQANTEAFF. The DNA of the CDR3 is TGTGCCAGCAGTTTAGTACAGGCGAACACTGAAGCTTTCTTT.

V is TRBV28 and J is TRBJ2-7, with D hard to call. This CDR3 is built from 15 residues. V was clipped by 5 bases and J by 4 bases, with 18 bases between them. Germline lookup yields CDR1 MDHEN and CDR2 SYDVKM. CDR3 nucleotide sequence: TGTGCCAGCAGTCCCCTCCTAGGTTCGCGGTACGAGCAGTACTTC. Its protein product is CASSPLLGSRYEQYF.